This T cell receptor beta chain was identified during a study of blood T cell repertoires in COVID-19 (dated by TCRdb to 2020 to 2022). Some background on the complete study: Samples from collaborators originated in the United States, Italy and Spain and spanned both the acute and convalescent phases of COVID-19. The material from the prospective study consisted of cDNA or gDNA derived from T cells, B-cell-depleted T cells, or PBMCs. Deeply sampled blood TCRbeta repertoires from subjects exposed to, actively infected with, or recovered from COVID-19 were included in the dataset. The repertoires were released in a freely available public database intended as a resource for research on the immune response to SARS-CoV-2. Samples were obtained from the ongoing ImmuneRACE study (first 160 participants) and from some 1,200 subjects provided by 6 global collaborators. Sample metadata almost always included a de-identified subject ID, COVID-19 status, age in years and sex. Where available, HLA class I and class II types were obtained from metadata supplied by the sample provider rather than from assay-based typing. The investigation overall reported the following: How much clinical and demographic metadata was included differed by source and by participant, and the metadata was provided uncurated.

Collaborating institutions collected whole blood in K2EDTA tubes following their own protocols. For TCRbeta analysis, collaborators shipped samples in one of three forms: frozen whole blood, isolated PBMCs, or DNA extracted from either of those sample types. Inclusive of the bounding cysteine and phenylalanine, the CDR3 is 12 residues long. The DNA shown is the 36-base CDR3, in frame from base 1. Per the germline V gene, SQVTM is the CDR1 and ANQGSEA is the CDR2. The V end gives up 4 bases and the J end 4 bases, leaving 3 bases in the junction not matched to a gene. TCRbeta CDR3 regions were amplified from genomic DNA using the immunoSEQ Assay, a bias-controlled multiplex PCR. Per the source publication's procedure: Nucleated cell counts per sample were estimated from amplification of reference gene primers within the assay. To quantify the absolute abundance of each unique TCRbeta CDR3 rearrangement, sequence reads were collapsed and filtered. For each sample, productive Simpson clonality was calculated by taking the square root of Simpson's diversity index across productive rearrangements. TCRdb carries this immuneACCESS record with in-frame sequences only. Its versions omit some clonotypes, under half of them owing to an unresolved V gene in the studies checked, with the rest unexplained. The V and J calls and the clone size are those of that table, but D and trimming were determined from the DNA. The sample table holds under 250,000 clones, of which about 86% were seen once. The ten largest make up 8.2% of the sample.

Note on this clone: There is no known antigen for this receptor. No base quality values were provided; no much bigger clone lies one nucleotide off. This sample includes further DNA sequences coding for the same CDR3.

The sequenced sample consisted of peripheral blood. The TCR comes from a woman between 45 and 60 years old with acute or convalescent COVID-19. Recombination joined TRBV29-1 with TRBJ2-5; the central 7 bases match TRBD2. The DNA sequence follows: TGCAGCGTTGTGAGGGAGGGAGAGACCCAGTACTTC. This encodes CSVVREGETQYF.